This entry lists 22 T cell receptor beta chains sequenced from one sample in a study of long-term antiretroviral therapy in people with HIV. The assay, immunoSEQ v3.0, was run at survey level. TCRdb's copy holds only in-frame clones and misses some; the assay was immunoSEQ multiplex PCR. Of around 20,000 clones in the sample, approximately 82% are singletons; the top ten hold about 4.6%. The sequencing here drew on unsorted PBMCs, taken 0.5 years after starting antiretroviral therapy. All receptors derive from a man between 18 and 35 years old with HIV.

The gene calls are TRBV29-1 and TRBJ2-7; D is ambiguous. Germline CDR1 and CDR2: SQVTM and ANQGSEA. Trimming removed 3 bases from V and 5 bases from J, with 8 bases in between. The CDR3 covers 11 residues. The DNA for the CDR3 is TGCAGCGTTGATGGCCCCAACGAGCAGTACTTC. Protein product: CSVDGPNEQYF.

This chain connects TRBV9 to TRBJ1-4; possible D gene TRBD1, 5 bases. The CDR3 covers 15 residues. CDR1 and CDR2 from the germline V gene are SGDLS and YYNGEE. Trimming took 3 bases from V and 4 from J, leaving 13 bases between them. As DNA, the CDR3 is TGTGCCAGCAGCGCCCCGGGACGGAGTAATGAAAAACTGTTTTTT. Translating it yields CASSAPGRSNEKLFF.

This clone has just one count. The chain recombines TRBV6-5 with TRBJ2-3; D unresolved. The germline V and J ends were trimmed by 6 bases and 4 bases, with 14 bases remaining between them. This CDR3 comprises 14 residues. CDR1 is MNHEY, CDR2 SVGAGI, per germline. CDR3 bases: TGTGCCAGCAGAGTGGAGACGAGCTCAGATACGCAGTATTTT. As protein: CASRVETSSDTQYF.

The V call is TRBV5-1, the J call TRBJ2-7, with TRBD2 as a possible D gene (6 bases). Germline V gene data show CDR1 as SGHRS and CDR2 as YFSETQ. This CDR3 comprises 15 residues. V was trimmed by 6 bases and J by 3 bases, leaving 19 bases between them. The CDR3 DNA sequence: TGCGCCAGCAATTGGGGAGGACAAGGAGGCTACGAGCAGTACTTC. Protein sequence: CASNWGGQGGYEQYF.

The chain uses TRBV5-6 and TRBJ1-2; no clear D. The length of the CDR3 is 13 residues. Germline assignment: CDR1 SGHDT and CDR2 YYEEEE. The germline V and J ends were trimmed by 6 bases and 6 bases, with 15 bases remaining between them. The CDR3 coding sequence is TGTGCCAGCATGGCAATGGATGCCCATGGCTACACCTTC. As protein: CASMAMDAHGYTF.

The J gene is TRBJ2-1, the V gene TRBV5-4; 9 nucleotides match TRBD2. Germline CDR1 SGHNT, CDR2 YYREEE (reference sequence). This CDR3 comprises 17 residues. After removal of 1 base from V and 0 bases from J, the junction contained 5 bases not matched to a gene. The CDR3 is CASSLMAGGPSYNEQFF. CDR3 bases: TGTGCCAGCAGCTTGATGGCGGGAGGGCCCTCCTACAATGAGCAGTTCTTC. Full variable domain (outside the CDR3, taken from reference TRBV5-4 and TRBJ2-1): ETGVTQSPTHLIKTRGQQVTLRCSSQSGHNTVSWYQQALGQGPQFIFQYYREEENGRGNFPPRFSGLQFPNYSSELNVNALELDDSALYLCASSLMAGGPSYNEQFFGPGTRLTVL.

V is TRBV7-3 and J is TRBJ1-1, with a possible D match to TRBD1 (6 bases). CDR1 SGHTA and CDR2 FQGTGA come from the germline V gene. This CDR3 is built from 14 residues. Trimming shortened V by 3 bases and J by 1 base, and 9 bases separated the two germline ends. The CDR3 loop reads CASSFGTSNTEAFF. Written as DNA, the CDR3 is TGTGCCAGCAGCTTCGGGACATCGAACACTGAAGCTTTCTTT.

This chain uses TRBV6-5 with TRBJ2-1; TRBD2 is a possible D gene (6 bases). The V gene's germline CDR1 is MNHEY and CDR2 SVGAGI. With 0 bases removed from V and 9 bases from J, the gap between germline ends came to 6 bases. The CDR3 covers 12 residues. The DNA of the CDR3 is TGTGCCAGCAGTTACTCCGGGGGTGAGCAGTTCTTC. Residues: CASSYSGGEQFF.

The chain has TRBV29-1 and TRBJ1-1, with a possible D match to TRBD1 (5 bases). Germline assignment: CDR1 SQVTM and CDR2 ANQGSEA. The CDR3 runs to 13 residues. V lost 6 bases to trimming and J lost 3 bases, with 14 bases between them. The CDR3 DNA reads as TGCAGCGTAGTACTCAGGGTAGACACTGAAGCTTTCTTT. Residues: CSVVLRVDTEAFF.

The V and J genes are TRBV5-8 and TRBJ2-3, with D perhaps matching TRBD1 (6 bases). Trimming shortened V by 3 bases and J by 9 bases, and 20 bases separated the two germline ends. The V gene's germline CDR1 is SGHTS and CDR2 YDEGEE. The CDR3 is 15 residues long. The CDR3 DNA reads TGTGCCAGCAGCTCATCAATCGGGACAACATTAACGCAGTATTTT. Protein sequence: CASSSSIGTTLTQYF.

This chain links TRBV5-6 with TRBJ1-5; TRBD1 agrees at 7 bases. The V segment lost 4 bases and the J segment 2 bases; nucleotides outside the gene matches: 12. Per the germline V gene, CDR1 is SGHDT and CDR2 is YYEEEE. The CDR3 totals 17 residues. In DNA form, the CDR3 reads TGTGCCAGCAGCCACGGGACAGCCGACTTTGGCAATCAGCCCCAGCATTTT. It codes for CASSHGTADFGNQPQHF.

The chain combines TRBV11-2 with TRBJ2-5; D is unresolved. The CDR3 length is 14 residues. V was trimmed by 1 base and J by 2 bases, leaving 8 bases between them. Germline CDR1 and CDR2: SGHAT and FQNNGV. The CDR3 loop reads CASSLVNSQETQYF. CDR3 DNA: TGTGCCAGCAGCTTAGTAAACTCTCAAGAGACCCAGTACTTC.

The chain is built from TRBV9 and TRBJ1-5; 8 positions agree with TRBD1. J was trimmed by 4 bases and V by 2 bases; bases with no gene match: 5. CDR1 SGDLS and CDR2 YYNGEE come from the germline V gene. The CDR3 is made up of 15 amino acids. Written as DNA, the CDR3 is TGTGCCAGCAGCGTCGGACAGGGCGAAAATCAGCCCCAGCATTTT. It yields the protein CASSVGQGENQPQHF.

The chain couples TRBV9 to TRBJ1-1; D is possibly TRBD1 (5 bases). CDR3 length: 13 amino acids. Germline V gene sequence: CDR1 SGDLS, CDR2 YYNGEE. The ends were cut back, 0 bases at V and 3 bases at J, with 6 bases in the middle. CDR3 region: CASSVGGYTEAFF. The CDR3 DNA follows: TGTGCCAGCAGCGTAGGGGGGTACACTGAAGCTTTCTTT.

The chain combines TRBV4-3 with TRBJ1-2; TRBD1 is a possible D gene (5 bases). CDR3 length: 13 residues. V was trimmed by 5 bases and J by 6 bases, leaving 13 bases between them. CDR1 is LGHNA, CDR2 YSLEER, per germline. CDR3 protein: CASSEGRFHGYTF. In nucleotides, the CDR3 is TGCGCCAGCAGCGAGGGACGGTTTCATGGCTACACCTTC.

V is TRBV28 and J is TRBJ2-6; either TRBD1 or TRBD2 may supply D (5 bases each). The length of the CDR3 is 19 residues. The V gene lost 5 bases and the J gene lost 2 bases, with 22 bases spanning the gap. CDR1 MDHEN and CDR2 SYDVKM come from the germline V gene. CDR3 bases: TGTGCCAGCAGTCCCAACCCTTGGGACCCCAGGCCTGGGGCCAACGTCCTGACTTTC. It codes for CASSPNPWDPRPGANVLTF.

J is TRBJ1-2 and V is TRBV4-3, with TRBD1 as a possible D gene (5 bases). The CDR3 is made up of 14 amino acids. Trimming shortened V by 3 bases and J by 6 bases, and 14 bases separated the two germline ends. The germline CDR1 and CDR2 sequences are LGHNA and YSLEER. CDR3 in amino acids: CASSQGPGGNGYTF. In nucleotides, the CDR3 is TGCGCCAGCAGCCAGGGACCGGGGGGTAATGGCTACACCTTC.

The rearrangement links TRBV27 to TRBJ2-7, with TRBD1 matching over 9 bases. Germline CDR1 is MNHEY and CDR2 is SMNVEV (reference sequence). V lost 3 bases and J lost 3; bases outside the gene matches: 3. The CDR3 consists of 14 residues. This CDR3 is CASSLRDRVYEQYF. The DNA of the CDR3 is TGTGCCAGCAGTTTGAGGGACAGGGTCTACGAGCAGTACTTC.

The chain employs TRBV28 and TRBJ2-7, with D perhaps TRBD2 (6 bases). V lost 6 bases to trimming and J lost 0 bases, with 9 bases between them. CDR1 and CDR2 (germline): MDHEN, SYDVKM. The CDR3 is 13 amino acids. CDR3 sequence reads: CASSPGGSYEQYF. Written as DNA, the CDR3 is TGTGCCAGCAGCCCCGGGGGCTCCTACGAGCAGTACTTC. Full variable domain (outside the CDR3, taken from reference TRBV28 and TRBJ2-7): DVKVTQSSRYLVKRTGEKVFLECVQDMDHENMFWYRQDPGLGLRLIYFSYDVKMKEKGDIPEGYSVSREKKERFSLILESASTNQTSMYLCASSPGGSYEQYFGPGTRLTVT.

This sequence joins TRBV19 and TRBJ2-1, with D perhaps matching TRBD1 (5 bases). The ends were cut back, 5 bases at V and 0 bases at J, with 11 bases in the middle. This CDR3 contains 15 residues. The germline gives CDR1 LNHDA, CDR2 SQIVND (reference sequence). For the CDR3, the DNA is TGTGCCAGTAGTGCCACAGGAAGCTCCTACAATGAGCAGTTCTTC. This gives the protein CASSATGSSYNEQFF. Complete variable domain (other parts from reference TRBV19 and TRBJ2-1): DGGITQSPKYLFRKEGQNVTLSCEQNLNHDAMYWYRQDPGQGLRLIYYSQIVNDFQKGDIAEGYSVSREKKESFPLTVTSAQKNPTAFYLCASSATGSSYNEQFFGPGTRLTVL.

The V gene is TRBV5-6, the J gene TRBJ1-3, with D possibly being TRBD1 (5 bases). The CDR3 is 17 residues long. V lost 0 bases to trimming and J lost 2 bases, with 15 bases between them. Germline CDR1 and CDR2: SGHDT and YYEEEE. DNA of the CDR3: TGTGCCAGCAGCTTGGAGCAGGACATCATCCCTGGAAACACCATATATTTT. Amino acid sequence: CASSLEQDIIPGNTIYF.

Only a few counts were recorded for this clone. The J gene is TRBJ1-1, the V gene TRBV2; unclear D gene. V lost 4 bases to trimming and J lost 1 base, with 7 bases between them. There are 13 residues in the CDR3. CDR1 is SNHLY, CDR2 FYNNEI, per germline. Here the CDR3 DNA reads TGTGCCAGCAGTGTCACAGAGAACACTGAAGCTTTCTTT. Amino acids: CASSVTENTEAFF.